The next 21 T cell receptor beta chains were all read from a single sample in a study of shared clonotypes between healthy human individuals. Only in-frame clones appear in the TCRdb table, and some are missing; sequencing was by immunoSEQ multiplex PCR. The table includes some 2.1 million clones, roughly 95% detected once. Sequencing was performed on naive CD4+ T cells sorted from blood. As to subset: CD45RA+ positively selected. The source is a man between 18 and 29 years old in good health.

This chain joins TRBV9 and TRBJ1-1; tentative D call: TRBD1 (5 bases). The CDR3 length is 15 residues. Germline lookup yields CDR1 SGDLS and CDR2 YYNGEE. Between the trimmed V and J ends, which lost 4 bases and 3 bases, there was a span of 16 bases. In DNA, the CDR3 is TGTGCCAGCAGCTCTGACCGGGACGGTCACACTGAAGCTTTCTTT. This gives the protein CASSSDRDGHTEAFF.

The V call is TRBV28, the J call TRBJ1-1, with D perhaps TRBD1 (5 bases). The V end was cut by 5 bases, the J end by 3 bases, with 31 bases between. The CDR3 length is 20 residues. CDR1 and CDR2 from the germline V gene are MDHEN and SYDVKM. The DNA of the CDR3 is TGTGCCAGCAGTAGTGACTCCGGGACCGAACTCATTTGGGGTTACACTGAAGCTTTCTTT. Its protein product is CASSSDSGTELIWGYTEAFF.

On this clone: Different DNA sequences within this sample yield the same CDR3. The rearrangement links TRBV2 to TRBJ2-3; D gene ambiguous. V dropped 4 bases and J dropped 2 bases, with 4 bases sitting between them. CDR1 and CDR2 from the germline V gene are SNHLY and FYNNEI. This CDR3 is built from 12 residues. CDR3 sequence reads: CASSVITDTQYF. In DNA form, the CDR3 reads TGTGCCAGCAGTGTTATCACAGATACGCAGTATTTT.

The CDR3: CASTMGLSSYEQYF. CDR3 nucleotides: TGTGCCAGCACTATGGGCCTTAGCTCCTACGAGCAGTACTTC. This chain uses TRBV5-4 with TRBJ2-7; D not resolved. The germline V gene encodes CDR1 SGHNT and CDR2 YYREEE (reference sequence). The CDR3 sequence is 14 residues long. Trimming removed 6 bases at V and 0 bases at J, with 13 bases between.

The rearrangement uses TRBV4-1 and TRBJ1-2; D is perhaps TRBD1 (5 bases). The V end was cut by 0 bases, the J end by 4 bases, with 18 bases between. Germline V gene data show CDR1 as MGHRA and CDR2 as YSYEKL. CDR3 size: 17 residues. CDR3 sequence reads: CASSQEASIEGVYGYTF. The CDR3 DNA reads as TGCGCCAGCAGCCAAGAAGCGTCAATAGAAGGGGTCTATGGCTACACCTTC.

The genes are TRBV5-6 and TRBJ1-5, with a possible D match to TRBD1 (5 bases). CDR3 length: 16 amino acids. Germline CDR1 is SGHDT and CDR2 is YYEEEE. Trimming left V 0 bases short and J 7 bases short, with 17 bases between. CDR3 amino acids: CASSLALDQGVQPQHF. The DNA of the CDR3 is TGTGCCAGCAGCTTGGCCCTAGACCAGGGAGTGCAGCCCCAGCATTTT.

This chain uses TRBV21-1 with TRBJ2-7; the table's TRBD2 call for D was not verified on the DNA. TRBV21-1 corresponds to a pseudogene. The CDR3 is 14 residues long. CDR3 nucleotide sequence: TGTGCCAGCAGCCCAGCGGGAAGGGAGGGCGAGCAGTACTTC. It codes for CASSPAGREGEQYF.

The J gene is TRBJ2-7, the V gene TRBV11-2, with D hard to call. CDR1 is SGHAT, CDR2 FQNNGV, per germline. The CDR3 is 13 residues long. V gave up 0 bases and J gave up 3 bases, with 6 bases separating them. The CDR3 here is CASSLEAIYEQYF. CDR3 in DNA: TGTGCCAGCAGCTTAGAAGCGATCTACGAGCAGTACTTC.

The V and J genes are TRBV19 and TRBJ1-1, with a possible D match to TRBD1 (5 bases). V lost 4 bases to trimming and J lost 3 bases, with 9 bases between them. The CDR3 sequence is 13 residues long. Germline CDR1 and CDR2: LNHDA and SQIVND (reference sequence). In DNA form, the CDR3 reads TGTGCCAGTAGTAAGGGGAGGGACACTGAAGCTTTCTTT. Protein sequence: CASSKGRDTEAFF.

The chain employs TRBV19 and TRBJ2-2; D gene uncertain. The CDR3 consists of 16 residues. CDR1 is LNHDA and CDR2 is SQIVND in the germline V gene (reference sequence). Trimming left V 2 bases short and J 0 bases short, with 10 bases between. The CDR3 DNA is TGTGCCAGTAGTATACAACGGCCGTCGAACACCGGGGAGCTGTTTTTT. Protein: CASSIQRPSNTGELFF. Supplemented by reference TRBV19 and TRBJ2-2, the full variable domain reads DGGITQSPKYLFRKEGQNVTLSCEQNLNHDAMYWYRQDPGQGLRLIYYSQIVNDFQKGDIAEGYSVSREKKESFPLTVTSAQKNPTAFYLCASSIQRPSNTGELFFGEGSRLTVL.

The chain recombines TRBV27 with TRBJ2-1, with 11 nucleotides matching TRBD2. Germline V gene sequence: CDR1 MNHEY, CDR2 SMNVEV (reference sequence). V shed 4 bases and J 7 bases; nucleotides not matched to a gene: 9. This CDR3 is 16 amino acids long. CDR3 sequence reads: CASSYTSGSRINEQFF. The CDR3 DNA reads TGTGCCAGCAGTTATACTAGCGGGAGTAGAATAAATGAGCAGTTCTTC.

The chain carries TRBV2 and TRBJ2-5, with D possibly matching TRBD2 (7 bases). The CDR3 consists of 13 residues. Trimming cost V 6 bases and J 5 bases, with 13 bases left between them. The germline V gene encodes CDR1 SNHLY and CDR2 FYNNEI. The CDR3 loop reads CASSRGLKETQYF. In DNA form, the CDR3 reads TGTGCCAGCAGCAGGGGACTAAAGGAGACCCAGTACTTC.

A single count supports this clone. The CDR3, as DNA: TGTGCCAGCAGCTTAGGAGTGTCGGTGAGAGATACGCAGTATTTT. This sequence encodes CASSLGVSVRDTQYF. V usage is TRBV7-2 and J usage is TRBJ2-3, with unresolved D. The CDR3 is 15 amino acids. Looked up from germline, CDR1 is SGHTA and CDR2 is FQGNSA. The ends were cut back, 1 base at V and 5 bases at J, with 13 bases in the middle.

This chain uses TRBV7-2 with TRBJ1-5; D uncertain. The V gene lost 1 base and the J gene lost 7 bases, with 11 bases spanning the gap. Germline V CDR1 and CDR2: SGHTA, FQGNSA. The CDR3 spans 14 residues. The CDR3 is CASSLETIVQPQHF. The CDR3 DNA follows: TGTGCCAGCAGCTTAGAGACGATAGTGCAGCCCCAGCATTTT.

The V call is TRBV11-2, the J call TRBJ1-4; the match to TRBD1 covers 8 bases. CDR3 length: 14 residues. V lost 3 bases and J lost 5; bases outside the gene matches: 2. Germline V gene data show CDR1 as SGHAT and CDR2 as FQNNGV. CDR3 coding DNA: TGTGCCAGCAGCTTCAGGGGGCGAAATGAAAAACTGTTTTTT. It is translated as CASSFRGRNEKLFF.

The chain has TRBV28 and TRBJ1-1, with 11 nucleotides matching TRBD1. The CDR3 sequence is 16 residues long. CDR1 and CDR2 from the germline V gene are MDHEN and SYDVKM. V was pared by 7 bases and J by 5 bases, with 12 bases of the junction left unmatched. This CDR3 is CASTLGGTGGGTEAFF. CDR3 DNA sequence: TGTGCCAGCACCCTAGGCGGGACAGGGGGTGGGACTGAAGCTTTCTTT.

The chain is built from TRBV14 and TRBJ2-1, with D perhaps TRBD1 or TRBD2 (5 bases each). The CDR3 has 15 residues. Germline lookup yields CDR1 SGHDN and CDR2 FVKESK. The V gene lost 0 bases and the J gene lost 6 bases, with 12 bases spanning the gap. In nucleotides, the CDR3 is TGTGCCAGCAGCCAAGAATGGGGGTGGGGCAATGAGCAGTTCTTC. Translation: CASSQEWGWGNEQFF. Supplemented by reference TRBV14 and TRBJ2-1, the full variable domain reads EAGVTQFPSHSVIEKGQTVTLRCDPISGHDNLYWYRRVMGKEIKFLLHFVKESKQDESGMPNNRFLAERTGGTYSTLKVQPAELEDSGVYFCASSQEWGWGNEQFFGPGTRLTVL.

DNA for the CDR3: TGTGCCAGCTCCCGAGGGACAGTAGACTACGAGCAGTACTTC. Translated, it gives CASSRGTVDYEQYF. The chain couples TRBV18 to TRBJ2-7, with TRBD1 matching 7 bases. Trimming cost V 6 bases and J 3 bases; bases outside gene matches: 8. Germline CDR1 KGHSH, CDR2 LQKENI. The CDR3 is made up of 14 amino acids.

Turning to this clone: The identical CDR3 is also encoded by other nucleotide sequences in the sample. The chain links TRBV14 to TRBJ1-6; weak D call: TRBD1 (5 bases). Trimming took off 3 bases at V and 5 bases at J, with 11 bases between the two ends. The CDR3 is 15 residues long. Germline-derived CDR1 and CDR2 are SGHDN and FVKESK. CDR3 nucleotide sequence: TGTGCCAGCAGCCACCGAGGGGCCGATAATTCACCCCTCCACTTT. Protein: CASSHRGADNSPLHF.

The chain combines TRBV11-2 with TRBJ2-1; TRBD2 agrees at 8 bases. The germline V gene encodes CDR1 SGHAT and CDR2 FQNNGV. The V and J ends lost 2 bases and 6 bases, in that order; junction bases with no gene match: 6. The CDR3 totals 15 residues. The CDR3 region is CASSLTGGPVNEQFF. CDR3 nucleotide sequence: TGTGCCAGCAGCTTAACGGGAGGGCCTGTCAATGAGCAGTTCTTC.

The gene calls are TRBV5-5 and TRBJ1-5, with 7 nucleotides matching TRBD1. Germline CDR1 reads SGHKS; CDR2 reads YYEKEE (reference sequence). The CDR3 consists of 16 residues. Trimming took 4 bases from V and 0 from J; bases not matched to a gene: 7. The CDR3: CASSGRDSHSNQPQHF. The CDR3 DNA sequence: TGTGCCAGCAGCGGGAGGGACAGCCATAGCAATCAGCCCCAGCATTTT.